This is a list of T cell receptor beta chains from one sample in a study of blood T cell repertoires in COVID-19. The method was immunoSEQ multiplex PCR; TCRdb's version includes in-frame clones alone and lacks a portion of them. The sample has about 55,000 clones, roughly 89% seen once. Sequencing used peripheral blood. These receptors were obtained from an elderly man with acute or convalescent COVID-19. Each CDR3 is given without its conserved first and last residue. Expanded clones are given a class, and other clones once, few, many or no size at all.

few,TRBJ1-2,TRBV28,ASTPSLGQGTYGYT
NA,TRBJ2-7,TRBV19,ASSIAVSSYEQY
few,TRBJ2-3,TRBV27,ASSFPGDTQY
NA,TRBJ2-1,TRBV6-5,ASSPGQEQF
NA,TRBJ1-1,TRBV19,ASSIARAVNTEAF
NA,TRBJ1-5,TRBV19,ASSIGRGSAQPQH
once,TRBJ2-7,TRBV6-5,ASRDLGDTYEQY
NA,TRBJ1-4,TRBV30,AWSTGGRTNEKLF
NA,TRBJ1-6,TRBV10-1,ASSESTGQNNSPLH
few,TRBJ1-1,TRBV6-5,ASRPGVNTEAF
NA,TRBJ2-7,TRBV24-1,ATSDFSELRLDRFYEQY
NA,TRBJ2-5,TRBV15,ATSRDNPNLAGVGETQY
few,TRBJ2-1,TRBV3-1/TRBV3-2,ASSQGVGGLLNNEQF
once,TRBJ1-1,TRBV18,ASSPSSNTEAF
NA,TRBJ1-5,TRBV7-2,ASSLMGDRNSNQPQH
NA,TRBJ2-1,TRBV19,ASSIWAGEEQF
NA,TRBJ1-2,TRBV7-8,ASSLNRVDYGYT
NA,TRBJ1-1,TRBV29-1,SVWDRDTEAF
NA,TRBJ2-4,TRBV4-1,ASSQGGVGGNIQY
NA,TRBJ1-2,TRBV12-3/TRBV12-4,ASSSIPGGGYT
NA,TRBJ2-2,TRBV19,ASSRDTWNTGELF
NA,TRBJ2-2,TRBV5-4,ASSLARYTGELF
NA,TRBJ1-1,TRBV5-1,ASRGQGASNTEAF
NA,TRBJ2-2,TRBV4-1,ASSQASGGEGDGELF
few,TRBJ2-3,TRBV3-1/TRBV3-2,ASSRGLAIGDTQY
NA,TRBJ2-3,TRBV19,ASSVKGQGEKY
NA,TRBJ2-3,TRBV10-3,AISDRGNRDTQY
NA,TRBJ2-1,TRBV14,ASSRGHGSYNEQF
NA,TRBJ2-5,TRBV3-1/TRBV3-2,ASSQELGLVETQY
NA,TRBJ2-1,TRBV19,ASDQGADNEQF
once,TRBJ2-1,TRBV5-4,ASSLTSGGENEQF
NA,TRBJ1-2,TRBV7-3,ASSPAQGSDYGYT
NA,TRBJ1-1,TRBV28,ASTVGRQAF
NA,TRBJ2-1,TRBV19,ASSDGTVEFLNEQF
NA,TRBJ1-2,TRBV7-9,ASSLGVQGRDYGYT
NA,TRBJ2-2,TRBV7-3,ASSLTQGQANTGELF
NA,TRBJ1-6,TRBV14,ASSRTGRSNSPLH
NA,TRBJ2-7,TRBV30,AWSESGTGGINEQY
NA,TRBJ1-1,TRBV12-3/TRBV12-4,ASTGRTTEAF
NA,TRBJ1-2,TRBV12-3/TRBV12-4,ASSFPGDNGYT
NA,TRBJ1-1,TRBV25-1,ASSATVLPGAF
NA,TRBJ1-4,TRBV18,ASSPQKGREEKLF
NA,TRBJ2-7,TRBV7-2,ASSLAGGGYEQY
NA,TRBJ2-7,TRBV7-8,ASSSRLFQSTSGGSYEQY
NA,TRBJ2-1,TRBV6-2/TRBV6-3,ASSSGSPNEQF
NA,TRBJ2-6,TRBV4-3,ASSQDSSGANVLT
NA,TRBJ1-1,TRBV6-2/TRBV6-3,ASSSTTVGREAF
NA,TRBJ1-1,TRBV2,ASSEERTEAF
NA,TRBJ1-6,TRBV5-1,ASKVGGGDSPLH
NA,TRBJ1-1,TRBV3-1/TRBV3-2,ASSAAGAWGF
NA,TRBJ1-1,TRBV2,ASSQQGRTEAF
NA,TRBJ2-7,TRBV9,ASSVGGTSGVYEQY
NA,TRBJ2-3,TRBV29-1,SVEVFPSGGRTDTQY
NA,TRBJ1-2,TRBV15,ATSTGDNYGYT
NA,TRBJ2-2,TRBV29-1,SALLDRIGTGELF
NA,TRBJ1-3,TRBV5-4,ASKVKGASGNTIY
NA,TRBJ2-7,TRBV18,ASSPVQGMRGEQY
NA,TRBJ1-5,TRBV29-1,SVSGTSNQPQH
once,TRBJ1-4,TRBV27,ASSLSPDRGEREKLF